Listed below are T cell receptor beta chains from one sample, sequenced in a study of T cell responses to AZD1222 COVID-19 vaccine. Only in-frame clones appear in the TCRdb table, and some are missing; sequencing was by immunoSEQ multiplex PCR. The sample lists more than 100,000 clones, approximately 90% seen once, with just over 2.5% in the top ten. The material was peripheral blood, obtained 28 days after the second AZD1222 dose. These TCRs come from an adult who received the AZD1222 COVID-19 vaccine. Both conserved end residues are part of each CDR3. The order of the fields is V gene, CDR3 protein.

>TRBV7-2
CASSLAGTSIQAFF
>TRBV6-5
CAARATGVNYGYTF
>TRBV19
CATQGGLRDSPLHF
>TRBV19
CASSMSNRVAFF
>TRBV27
CASSNRQGSGEKLFF
>TRBV5-4
CASSAQDRVNTEAFF
>TRBV9
CASSVVSGGKNEQFF
>TRBV19
CATQTTASSYEQYF
>TRBV6-5
CASGRRPGSPLHF
>TRBV19
CASSIVTSTGELFF
>TRBV9
CASSPRTGGNEQYF
>TRBV7-9
CASSPRGGSGGYTF
>TRBV2
CASSGPSGGETQYF
>TRBV28
CASSSRDSLSNEKLFF
>TRBV29-1
CSVSTSGQGYEKLFF
>TRBV20-1
CSASNRGGTYGYTF
>TRBV19
CASSTSSGQPQHF
>TRBV18
CASSPFPNSPLHF
>TRBV7-8
CASSQESGGPHF
>TRBV14
CASSQGLAGAYLVYNEQFF
>TRBV4-1
CASSQIAVSGYTF
>TRBV9
CASSVDRGGTNYGYTF
>TRBV7-2
CASSQQGLYEKLFF
>TRBV28
CASSSGQGARYEQYF
>TRBV6-5
CASSYAQGIGQPQHF
>TRBV5-4
CASSFDPGSGYTF
>TRBV7-2
CASSTRGNTGELFF
>TRBV10-1
CASRPGQGSIQYF
>TRBV29-1
CSVDLGGSDTEAFF
>TRBV18
CASSASGQGYEQFF
>TRBV5-5
CASSWTGSYEQYF
>TRBV6-2/TRBV6-3
CASSQRVDSPLHF
>TRBV7-2
CASSFAPGTSYEQYF
>TRBV7-2
CASTPGEESYEQYF
>TRBV7-9
CASSLRDLSTNEKLFF
>TRBV5-1
CASTETGLHTEAFF
>TRBV5-5
CASSLEVGGSNQPQHF
>TRBV6-4
CASSVESGQNYGYTF
>TRBV5-1
CASSPLSGDWNEQFF
>TRBV5-6
CASSLTENSPLHF
>TRBV5-1
CASSSTGTRNQPQHF
>TRBV11-2
CASSLGVRETQYF
>TRBV18
CASSLDRGDSPLHF
>TRBV19
CASSMFGGNTEAFF
>TRBV7-3
CASSSSRAANTGELFF
>TRBV6-5
CATSNPGGSYEQYF
>TRBV6-5
CASRDRGLSNQPQHF
>TRBV14
CASESGNTIYF
>TRBV30
CAWNGSPNSPLHF
>TRBV6-8
CASPGQGRNQPQHF
>TRBV3-1/TRBV3-2
CASSQGTGEYGYTF
>TRBV6-2/TRBV6-3
CASSLGLGGGSNQPQHF
>TRBV28
CATQVATNYGYTF
>TRBV14
CASSPWPVGNGGYTF
>TRBV2
CASSDGQGRGYTF
>TRBV19
CASSVTENTEAFF
>TRBV28
CASRTHRGGEQFF
>TRBV7-2
CASSLLGAYYNEQFF